One T cell receptor beta chain is described in this entry. Its antigen is as yet unknown. Total RNA, at least 5.5 micrograms per sample, came from PBMCs. Then a second PCR, running about 6 to 11 cycles, was carried out with a sample-barcoded 5' primer and a J-beta primer mix. TCRdb re-called the 5' RACE reads with MiXCR, one entry per CDR3 protein. Here the sample spans over a million distinct CDR3 sequences, more than 35% being singletons. The sample originates from a study of blood T cells in healthy people across ages. The V gene lost 1 base and the J gene lost 4 bases, with 14 bases spanning the gap. The CDR3 runs to 15 residues. The V gene's germline CDR1 is DFQATT and CDR2 SNEGSKA (reference sequence). Study-level points and caveats: More naive CD4+ cells and higher diversity were found in long-lived than in aged donors.

This clonotype was sampled from a woman aged 55-70 years in good health. The V call is TRBV20-1, the J call TRBJ1-5, with D maybe TRBD1 (6 bases). Sample: blood. CDR3 region: CSARGLNRVNQPQHF. In DNA, the CDR3 is TGCAGTGCTAGAGGGTTGAACAGGGTGAATCAGCCCCAGCATTTT.